One sample yielded the 10 T cell receptor beta chains listed below, sequenced in a study of T cell responses to AZD1222 COVID-19 vaccine. Sequencing used immunoSEQ multiplex PCR; TCRdb keeps in-frame clones, though not all of them. This table has about 140,000 clones, around 88% appearing once. Sequences were derived from peripheral blood, sampled on day 0 of AZD1222 vaccination. The receptors originated from an adult in good health.

CDR3 bases: TGTGCCAGTACCCAGGCAGATACGCAGTATTTT. This codes for CASTQADTQYF. This chain connects TRBV19 to TRBJ2-3; D gene ambiguous. The V end was cut by 7 bases, the J end by 4 bases, with 6 bases between. Germline V gives CDR1 LNHDA, CDR2 SQIVND (reference sequence). The CDR3 is made up of 11 amino acids.

The CDR3 here is CATSGGETAYTEAFF. Written as DNA, the CDR3 is TGTGCCACCAGTGGGGGGGAGACAGCATACACTGAAGCTTTCTTT. The chain combines TRBV24-1 with TRBJ1-1; tentative D call: TRBD1 (5 bases). This CDR3 is 15 amino acids long. Deletions cut 5 bases from V and 3 bases from J, with 15 bases between. Germline V gene sequence: CDR1 KGHDR, CDR2 SFDVKD.

This chain joins TRBV12-3 or TRBV12-4 and TRBJ2-4, with D unclear. The CDR3 has 13 residues. Trimming shortened V by 4 bases and J by 7 bases, and 11 bases separated the two germline ends. CDR3: CASSSLAGNIQYF. As DNA, the CDR3 is TGTGCCAGCAGTTCACTGGCCGGGAACATTCAGTACTTC.

V gene TRBV2 combines with J gene TRBJ1-3; D remains unclear. Trimming took off 4 bases at V and 2 bases at J, with 9 bases between the two ends. The CDR3 is 14 residues long. In germline, CDR1 is SNHLY, CDR2 FYNNEI. The CDR3 here is CASSGETPGNTIYF. In nucleotides, the CDR3 is TGTGCCAGCAGTGGAGAAACTCCTGGAAACACCATATATTTT. Supplemented by reference TRBV2 and TRBJ1-3, the full variable domain reads EPEVTQTPSHQVTQMGQEVILRCVPISNHLYFYWYRQILGQKVEFLVSFYNNEISEKSEIFDDQFSVERPDGSNFTLKIRSTKLEDSAMYFCASSGETPGNTIYFGEGSWLTVV.

The CDR3 loop reads CASSHGPEKLFF. The CDR3 DNA sequence: TGTGCCAGCAGCCATGGGCCTGAAAAACTGTTTTTT. This sequence joins TRBV12-3 or TRBV12-4 and TRBJ1-4; D remains unclear. This CDR3 is 12 amino acids long. The V end was cut by 6 bases, the J end by 7 bases, with 9 bases between.

The J gene is TRBJ1-2, the V gene TRBV3-1 (or the pseudogene TRBV3-2); no definite D call. The CDR3 runs to 15 residues. The germline V gene encodes CDR1 LGHDT and CDR2 YNNKEL (reference sequence). The V and J ends lost 0 bases and 2 bases respectively, with 10 bases between them. This CDR3 reads CASSQEAPRNYGYTF. CDR3 nucleotides: TGTGCCAGCAGCCAAGAGGCACCGAGGAACTATGGCTACACCTTC.

J is TRBJ2-7 and V is TRBV6-2 or TRBV6-3; 13 bases align to TRBD2. Germline V gene sequence: CDR1 MNHEY, CDR2 SVGEGT. The length of the CDR3 is 18 residues. V lost 4 bases to trimming and J lost 1 base; unmatched junction nucleotides: 10. The CDR3 is CASSSGLAGAQLSYEQYF. The CDR3 coding sequence is TGTGCCAGCAGTTCCGGACTAGCGGGAGCCCAATTATCCTACGAGCAGTACTTC.

V and J are TRBV6-2 or TRBV6-3 and TRBJ2-1, with a tentative D call TRBD1 (5 bases). The CDR3 runs 13 residues. V was clipped by 1 base and J by 7 bases, with 8 bases between them. CDR1 is MNHEY, CDR2 SVGEGT, per germline. The CDR3, as DNA: TGTGCCAGCAGTTACTTAAGGGGTAATGAGCAGTTCTTC. Its translation: CASSYLRGNEQFF.

This chain links TRBV2 with TRBJ2-1; no reliable D call. Trimming took off 6 bases at V and 9 bases at J, with 12 bases between the two ends. CDR1 and CDR2 from the germline V gene are SNHLY and FYNNEI. The CDR3 is 12 amino acids. The CDR3: CASSTTYGEQFF. CDR3 sequence (DNA): TGTGCCAGCAGCACTACGTACGGTGAGCAGTTCTTC.

The chain couples TRBV5-6 to TRBJ2-7; 7 bases fit TRBD2. The CDR3 totals 14 residues. In germline, CDR1 is SGHDT, CDR2 YYEEEE. V shed 0 bases and J 4 bases; nucleotides not matched to a gene: 4. CDR3 sequence (DNA): TGTGCCAGCAGCTTGGGAGGGGAGGGGTACGAGCAGTACTTC. Translation gives CASSLGGEGYEQYF. Filled out from reference TRBV5-6 and TRBJ2-7, the complete variable domain reads DAGVTQSPTHLIKTRGQQVTLRCSPKSGHDTVSWYQQALGQGPQFIFQYYEEEERQRGNFPDRFSGHQFPNYSSELNVNALLLGDSALYLCASSLGGEGYEQYFGPGTRLTVT.